This is a list of T cell receptor beta chains from one sample in a study of OX40 agonist ivuxolimab in advanced cancers. The assay was immunoSEQ multiplex PCR, and TCRdb's table has in-frame clones only and misses some. The sample holds 70,000 or so clones, nearly 90% seen once. Sequenced here: CD4+ or CD8+ T cells sorted from blood, sampled in a trial of the OX40 agonist ivuxolimab. The source of these receptors is an adult with an advanced solid tumor such as melanoma, head and neck, liver or kidney cancer. The CDR3 runs from the conserved cysteine through the conserved F or W. D genes are given only for firm matches. Rows may omit the clone size; those that give it use once, few, many or a size class.

v_gene: TRBV20-1
d_gene: -
abundance: -
j_gene: TRBJ2-5
CDR3aa: CSAEVQETQYF
CDR3nt: TGCAGTGCGGAAGTCCAAGAGACCCAGTACTTC

v_gene: TRBV5-1
d_gene: -
abundance: -
j_gene: TRBJ2-3
CDR3aa: CASSFSGTDTQYF
CDR3nt: TGCGCCAGCAGCTTTAGCGGTACAGATACGCAGTATTTT

v_gene: TRBV7-9
d_gene: -
abundance: -
j_gene: TRBJ1-2
CDR3aa: CASSIEGGNYGYTF
CDR3nt: TGTGCCAGCAGCATTGAGGGGGGAAACTATGGCTACACCTTC

v_gene: TRBV7-2
d_gene: TRBD2
abundance: -
j_gene: TRBJ2-1
CDR3aa: CASSLGLAYNEQFF
CDR3nt: TGTGCCAGCAGCTTGGGACTAGCTTACAATGAGCAGTTCTTC

v_gene: TRBV7-9
d_gene: -
abundance: -
j_gene: TRBJ2-2
CDR3aa: CASSSQVTGELFF
CDR3nt: TGTGCCAGCAGCTCCCAGGTGACCGGGGAGCTGTTTTTT

v_gene: TRBV5-4
d_gene: -
abundance: -
j_gene: TRBJ2-7
CDR3aa: CASSYPPGRAHEQYF
CDR3nt: TGTGCCAGCAGCTACCCTCCCGGGCGGGCGCACGAGCAGTACTTC

v_gene: TRBV7-3
d_gene: -
abundance: few
j_gene: TRBJ1-1
CDR3aa: CASSVQGNTEAFF
CDR3nt: TGTGCCAGCAGCGTTCAGGGTAACACTGAAGCTTTCTTT

v_gene: TRBV7-9
d_gene: -
abundance: -
j_gene: TRBJ1-2
CDR3aa: CASSFTTGQDYTF
CDR3nt: TGTGCCAGCAGCTTCACAACGGGACAAGATTACACCTTC

v_gene: TRBV11-2
d_gene: -
abundance: -
j_gene: TRBJ2-3
CDR3aa: CASSLVRERRDTQYF
CDR3nt: TGTGCCAGCAGCTTAGTTAGGGAGCGGAGAGATACGCAGTATTTT

v_gene: TRBV7-2
d_gene: -
abundance: -
j_gene: TRBJ2-1
CDR3aa: CASSPRTPDNEQFF
CDR3nt: TGTGCCAGCAGCCCTAGGACTCCCGACAATGAGCAGTTCTTC

v_gene: TRBV18
d_gene: -
abundance: -
j_gene: TRBJ1-2
CDR3aa: CASSPNTGADYGYTF
CDR3nt: TGTGCCAGCTCACCTAACACCGGGGCGGACTATGGCTACACCTTC

v_gene: TRBV11-2
d_gene: -
abundance: -
j_gene: TRBJ2-7
CDR3aa: CASSPLQSAPKQYF
CDR3nt: TGTGCCAGCAGCCCACTCCAGTCGGCTCCCAAGCAGTACTTC

v_gene: TRBV19
d_gene: TRBD1
abundance: once
j_gene: TRBJ1-5
CDR3aa: CASTKAGQASNQPQHF
CDR3nt: TGTGCCAGTACCAAGGCGGGACAGGCTAGCAATCAGCCCCAGCATTTT

v_gene: TRBV7-9
d_gene: -
abundance: -
j_gene: TRBJ2-1
CDR3aa: CASSPTSRGGYNEQFF
CDR3nt: TGTGCCAGCAGCCCCACCTCGAGAGGGGGTTACAATGAGCAGTTCTTC

v_gene: TRBV18
d_gene: -
abundance: -
j_gene: TRBJ1-3
CDR3aa: CASSPSGTVSGNTIYF
CDR3nt: TGTGCCAGCTCACCGAGCGGTACGGTTTCAGGAAACACCATATATTTT

v_gene: TRBV11-1
d_gene: -
abundance: -
j_gene: TRBJ1-1
CDR3aa: CASSPFQGLNTEAFF
CDR3nt: TGTGCCAGCAGCCCGTTTCAGGGGTTGAACACTGAAGCTTTCTTT

v_gene: TRBV10-2
d_gene: -
abundance: -
j_gene: TRBJ2-5
CDR3aa: CASSEGGSKETQYF
CDR3nt: TGCGCCAGCAGTGAGGGGGGTTCGAAAGAGACCCAGTACTTC

v_gene: TRBV6-5
d_gene: TRBD1
abundance: -
j_gene: TRBJ1-4
CDR3aa: CASSYSGGVWEKLFF
CDR3nt: TGTGCCAGCAGTTACTCAGGGGGCGTTTGGGAAAAACTGTTTTTT

v_gene: TRBV9
d_gene: -
abundance: -
j_gene: TRBJ1-4
CDR3aa: CASSPRDNEKLFF
CDR3nt: TGTGCCAGCAGTCCCCGGGATAATGAAAAACTGTTTTTT

v_gene: TRBV11-1
d_gene: -
abundance: -
j_gene: TRBJ2-7
CDR3aa: CASSLDRGDEQYF
CDR3nt: TGTGCCAGCAGCTTAGATCGGGGCGACGAGCAGTACTTC

v_gene: TRBV5-7
d_gene: -
abundance: -
j_gene: TRBJ1-5
CDR3aa: CASRKKYSNQPQHF
CDR3nt: TGTGCCAGCAGAAAGAAATATAGCAATCAGCCCCAGCATTTT

v_gene: TRBV28
d_gene: -
abundance: once
j_gene: TRBJ1-3
CDR3aa: CASSRRGAGNTIYF
CDR3nt: TGTGCCAGCAGCAGGAGGGGTGCTGGAAACACCATATATTTT

v_gene: TRBV21-1
d_gene: -
abundance: -
j_gene: TRBJ1-1
CDR3aa: CASSNGLWPEAFF
CDR3nt: TGTGCCAGCAGCAATGGGTTATGGCCTGAAGCTTTCTTT

v_gene: TRBV28
d_gene: TRBD2
abundance: -
j_gene: TRBJ2-3
CDR3aa: CASSWGLAGSTDTQYF
CDR3nt: TGTGCCAGCAGTTGGGGACTAGCGGGTAGCACAGATACGCAGTATTTT

v_gene: TRBV4-3
d_gene: -
abundance: -
j_gene: TRBJ1-2
CDR3aa: CASSQGYDLTGVLSGYTF
CDR3nt: TGCGCCAGCAGCCAAGGGTACGACCTTACGGGGGTACTCTCTGGCTACACCTTC

v_gene: TRBV19
d_gene: TRBD2
abundance: -
j_gene: TRBJ2-3
CDR3aa: CASSVGLAGTDTQYF
CDR3nt: TGTGCCAGCAGCGTGGGGCTAGCGGGCACAGATACGCAGTATTTT

v_gene: TRBV5-6
d_gene: -
abundance: -
j_gene: TRBJ2-7
CDR3aa: CASSSTVAGVKGEQYF
CDR3nt: TGTGCCAGCAGCTCCACCGTGGCAGGGGTGAAGGGGGAGCAGTACTTC

v_gene: TRBV7-3
d_gene: -
abundance: -
j_gene: TRBJ2-1
CDR3aa: CASSPRSGSYNEQFF
CDR3nt: TGTGCCAGCAGCCCCAGGAGCGGCTCCTACAATGAGCAGTTCTTC

v_gene: TRBV6-6
d_gene: -
abundance: -
j_gene: TRBJ2-1
CDR3aa: CASSFRTASDEQFF
CDR3nt: TGTGCCAGCAGTTTTAGGACGGCGAGCGATGAGCAGTTCTTC

v_gene: TRBV11-3
d_gene: -
abundance: -
j_gene: TRBJ2-1
CDR3aa: CASSLDNEQFF
CDR3nt: TGTGCCAGCAGCCTCGACAATGAGCAGTTCTTC

v_gene: TRBV11-2
d_gene: TRBD1
abundance: once
j_gene: TRBJ2-1
CDR3aa: CASSVSRDRGYNEQFF
CDR3nt: TGTGCCAGCAGCGTCTCCCGGGACAGGGGCTACAATGAGCAGTTCTTC

v_gene: TRBV5-1
d_gene: -
abundance: -
j_gene: TRBJ2-1
CDR3aa: CASSLGPQQFF
CDR3nt: TGCGCCAGCAGCTTGGGCCCCCAACAGTTCTTC

v_gene: TRBV9
d_gene: -
abundance: -
j_gene: TRBJ2-5
CDR3aa: CASSVGVTGPQETQYF
CDR3nt: TGTGCCAGCAGCGTCGGTGTGACCGGGCCCCAAGAGACCCAGTACTTC

v_gene: TRBV5-8
d_gene: TRBD2
abundance: -
j_gene: TRBJ2-7
CDR3aa: CASSLRTSGAYEQYF
CDR3nt: TGTGCCAGCAGCCTGCGGACTAGCGGAGCCTACGAGCAGTACTTC

v_gene: TRBV5-4
d_gene: -
abundance: -
j_gene: TRBJ1-2
CDR3aa: CASSWGSGRLNYGYTF
CDR3nt: TGTGCCAGCAGCTGGGGGTCTGGGCGTCTGAACTATGGCTACACCTTC

v_gene: TRBV4-3
d_gene: TRBD1
abundance: -
j_gene: TRBJ2-7
CDR3aa: CASSPGQGLGEQYF
CDR3nt: TGCGCCAGCAGCCCCGGACAGGGCTTGGGGGAGCAGTACTTC

v_gene: TRBV11-3
d_gene: -
abundance: -
j_gene: TRBJ2-5
CDR3aa: CASSLGVAEGRETQYF
CDR3nt: TGTGCCAGCAGCTTAGGAGTAGCGGAGGGAAGAGAGACCCAGTACTTC

v_gene: TRBV7-2
d_gene: -
abundance: -
j_gene: TRBJ2-5
CDR3aa: CASSLGWVQETQYF
CDR3nt: TGTGCCAGCAGCTTAGGGTGGGTCCAAGAGACCCAGTACTTC

v_gene: TRBV7-8
d_gene: -
abundance: -
j_gene: TRBJ1-6
CDR3aa: CASSFVQGPAYNSPLHF
CDR3nt: TGTGCCAGCAGCTTTGTTCAGGGGCCGGCCTATAATTCACCCCTCCACTTT

v_gene: TRBV19
d_gene: -
abundance: -
j_gene: TRBJ2-5
CDR3aa: CASKVNRAGETQYF
CDR3nt: TGTGCCAGTAAAGTGAACAGGGCCGGGGAGACCCAGTACTTC

v_gene: TRBV18
d_gene: -
abundance: -
j_gene: TRBJ2-5
CDR3aa: CASSPPGYGETQYF
CDR3nt: TGTGCCAGCTCACCACCGGGCTATGGGGAGACCCAGTACTTC

v_gene: TRBV6-5
d_gene: -
abundance: -
j_gene: TRBJ2-3
CDR3aa: CASSYSTTDTQYF
CDR3nt: TGTGCCAGCAGTTACTCGACCACAGATACGCAGTATTTT

v_gene: TRBV5-8
d_gene: -
abundance: -
j_gene: TRBJ1-2
CDR3aa: CASSLGAYGYTF
CDR3nt: TGTGCCAGCAGCTTGGGAGCCTATGGCTACACCTTC

v_gene: TRBV5-6
d_gene: -
abundance: -
j_gene: TRBJ2-4
CDR3aa: CASSSTGLRVAF
CDR3nt: TGTGCCAGCAGCTCAACGGGGCTCAGGGTGGCCTTC

v_gene: TRBV27
d_gene: -
abundance: -
j_gene: TRBJ1-2
CDR3aa: CASSQRGGYGYTF
CDR3nt: TGTGCCAGCAGCCAAAGAGGAGGGTATGGCTACACCTTC

v_gene: TRBV9
d_gene: TRBD2
abundance: -
j_gene: TRBJ2-6
CDR3aa: CASSLTGTSSGANVLTF
CDR3nt: TGTGCCAGCAGCTTAACCGGGACTAGCTCTGGGGCCAACGTCCTGACTTTC

v_gene: TRBV6-5
d_gene: -
abundance: -
j_gene: TRBJ1-2
CDR3aa: CASSPNPTGPRGYTF
CDR3nt: TGTGCCAGCAGCCCGAACCCGACAGGTCCAAGGGGCTACACCTTC

v_gene: TRBV7-9
d_gene: TRBD1
abundance: -
j_gene: TRBJ1-4
CDR3aa: CASSLVGQGNEKLFF
CDR3nt: TGTGCCAGCAGCTTAGTGGGACAGGGAAATGAAAAACTGTTTTTT

v_gene: TRBV18
d_gene: -
abundance: -
j_gene: TRBJ1-5
CDR3aa: CASSPGQPGYQPQHF
CDR3nt: TGTGCCAGCTCACCCGGACAGCCTGGATATCAGCCCCAGCATTTT

v_gene: TRBV5-1
d_gene: -
abundance: -
j_gene: TRBJ1-1
CDR3aa: CASSFTTENTEAFF
CDR3nt: TGCGCCAGCAGCTTCACGACAGAAAACACTGAAGCTTTCTTT

v_gene: TRBV4-3
d_gene: -
abundance: -
j_gene: TRBJ1-2
CDR3aa: CASSQVFRGPANYGYTF
CDR3nt: TGCGCCAGCAGCCAAGTGTTCAGGGGCCCTGCTAACTATGGCTACACCTTC